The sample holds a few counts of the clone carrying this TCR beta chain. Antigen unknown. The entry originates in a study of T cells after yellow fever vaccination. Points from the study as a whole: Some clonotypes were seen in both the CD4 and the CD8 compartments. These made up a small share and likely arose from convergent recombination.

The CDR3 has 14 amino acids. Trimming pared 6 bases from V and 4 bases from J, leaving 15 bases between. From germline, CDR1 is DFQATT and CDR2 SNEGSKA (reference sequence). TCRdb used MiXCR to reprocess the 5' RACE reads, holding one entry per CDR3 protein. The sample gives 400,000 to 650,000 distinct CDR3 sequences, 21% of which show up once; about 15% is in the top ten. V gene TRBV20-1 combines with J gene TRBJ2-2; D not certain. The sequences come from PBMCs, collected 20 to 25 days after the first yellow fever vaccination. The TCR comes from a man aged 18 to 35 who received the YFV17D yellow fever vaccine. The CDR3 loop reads CSALVGSRTGELFF. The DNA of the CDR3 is TGCAGTGCCCTGGTCGGGTCGCGCACCGGGGAGCTGTTTTTT.